Listed here are 5 T cell receptor beta chains from one sample, sequenced in a study of beta chain features in type 1 diabetes. Isolated RNA was reverse transcribed in full, so expressed TCRB transcripts were sequenced. The data were produced by immunoSEQ multiplex PCR, yet TCRdb's version contains in-frame clones alone and is incomplete. The top ten hold roughly 1% of the sample, which has about 290,000 clones, about 8.5% seen once. The specimen was central memory CD4+ T cells from blood. The origin of the receptors is a young woman in good health.

In regard to this clone: Other DNA sequences in this specimen translate into the identical CDR3. The CDR3 DNA reads as TGTGCCAGCTCACCAGACAGGAACTATGGCTACACCTTC. This sequence encodes CASSPDRNYGYTF. The chain recombines TRBV18 with TRBJ1-2, with TRBD1 as a possible D gene (6 bases). Germline V gene data show CDR1 as KGHSH and CDR2 as LQKENI. V was cut by 2 bases and J by 2 bases, with 6 bases left in between. The CDR3 contains 13 residues.

A few counts support this clone. This chain connects TRBV6-5 to TRBJ1-1; D not resolved. V gave up 2 bases and J gave up 5 bases, with 9 bases separating them. Germline V gives CDR1 MNHEY, CDR2 SVGAGI. The CDR3 runs 13 residues. DNA of the CDR3: TGTGCCAGCAGTTACGGTGGGAAGACTGAAGCTTTCTTT. Its protein is CASSYGGKTEAFF.

This rearrangement joins TRBV2 to TRBJ2-4; D is unclear. This CDR3 spans 15 amino acids. V gave up 3 bases and J gave up 3 bases, with 12 bases separating them. The V gene's germline CDR1 is SNHLY and CDR2 FYNNEI. The CDR3 DNA is TGTGCCAGCAGTGACCTAGAAGTAGGCAAAAACATTCAGTACTTC. Its protein is CASSDLEVGKNIQYF.

The rearrangement joins TRBV6-4 to TRBJ1-1; 7 nucleotides line up with TRBD1. The CDR3 is 15 residues long. Germline V gene data show CDR1 as MRHNA and CDR2 as SNTAGT. After removal of 6 bases from V and 0 bases from J, the junction contained 7 bases not matched to a gene. The CDR3: CASRGGGPLNTEAFF. The DNA of the CDR3 is TGTGCCAGCAGGGGAGGGGGCCCCCTGAACACTGAAGCTTTCTTT.

The chain recombines TRBV2 with TRBJ1-1; D remains ambiguous. The V and J ends lost 8 bases and 2 bases respectively, with 12 bases between them. Germline loops: CDR1 SNHLY, CDR2 FYNNEI. There are 13 residues in the CDR3. The CDR3 nucleotides are TGTGCCAGCGGGTTTGAGGGAAACACTGAAGCTTTCTTT. This gives the protein CASGFEGNTEAFF. Filled out from reference TRBV2 and TRBJ1-1, the complete variable domain reads EPEVTQTPSHQVTQMGQEVILRCVPISNHLYFYWYRQILGQKVEFLVSFYNNEISEKSEIFDDQFSVERPDGSNFTLKIRSTKLEDSAMYFCASGFEGNTEAFFGQGTRLTVV.